This TCR beta chain emerged from a study of CXCR3-negative and CXCR3-positive naive CD8 T cells. On the study more broadly: Sequencing gave some 140 million TRB reads overall, about 1.5 +/- 0.3 million per library. Study findings and constraints: TRBV-TRBJ usage matched between naive CXCR3-negative and CXCR3-positive cells but not between memory cells.

The TRB libraries of cDNA were built by UMI-labeled 5' RACE. TCRdb reanalyzed the 5' RACE reads, giving one entry per CDR3 protein sequence and no DNA. This table holds 45,000 or so distinct CDR3 sequences. Germline lookup yields CDR1 SEHNR and CDR2 FQNEAQ (reference sequence). The CDR3 is made up of 12 amino acids. Researchers sorted some 300,000 cells of each CD8+ T cell subset in triplicate. As regards this clonotype: Its specificity is unknown.

The rearrangement links TRBV7-9 to TRBJ2-5; TCRdb selects TRBD1, and the lack of DNA leaves this call unchecked. Sequencing was done on a sample of memory CD8+ T cells from blood. The sequence derives from a human donor in good health. Some clones in this sample may be carry-over from other donors' samples. The CDR3 loop is CASSGDTETQYF.